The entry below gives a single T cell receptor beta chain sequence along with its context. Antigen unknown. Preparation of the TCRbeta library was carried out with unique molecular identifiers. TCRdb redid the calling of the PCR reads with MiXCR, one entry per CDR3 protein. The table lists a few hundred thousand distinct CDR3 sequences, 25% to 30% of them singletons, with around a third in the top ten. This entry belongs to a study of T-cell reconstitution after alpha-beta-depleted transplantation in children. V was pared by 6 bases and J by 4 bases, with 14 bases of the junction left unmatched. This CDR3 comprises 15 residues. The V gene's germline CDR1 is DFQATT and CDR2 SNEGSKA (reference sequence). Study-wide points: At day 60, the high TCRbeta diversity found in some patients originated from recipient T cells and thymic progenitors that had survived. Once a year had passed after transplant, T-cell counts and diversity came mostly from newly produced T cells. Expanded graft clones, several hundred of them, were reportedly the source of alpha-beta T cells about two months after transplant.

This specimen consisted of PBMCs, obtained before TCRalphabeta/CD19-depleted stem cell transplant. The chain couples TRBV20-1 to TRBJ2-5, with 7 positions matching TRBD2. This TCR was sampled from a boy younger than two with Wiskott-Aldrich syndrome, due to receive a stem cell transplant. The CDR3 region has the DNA TGCAGTGCCGACATACCACTAGCGTTATTAGAGACCCAGTACTTC. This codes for CSADIPLALLETQYF.